The present entry profiles one TCR beta chain with its context. Its specificity is not known. The sample originates from a study of shared clonotypes between healthy human individuals. Study-level information: A donor's plate count was three for CD4 naive and three for CD4 memory; CD8 naive had two and CD8 memory one.

Study results and limitations: Clonotype sharing among the donors was expected to vary with sequencing depth.

Repertoires were generated with immunoSEQ multiplex PCR, while TCRdb's copy carries only in-frame clones and drops some. This sample has some 2,100,000 clones; 90% to 96% occur once, and the top ten carry around 0.13%. Sequencing was performed on naive CD4+ T cells sorted from blood. Subset given: CD45RA+ positively selected. This TCR derives from a man younger than 35 in good health.

This CDR3 reads CASSLDRGDSEAFF. CDR3 nucleotides: TGTGCCAGCAGTTTGGACAGGGGAGATAGTGAAGCTTTCTTT. The rearrangement joins TRBV28 to TRBJ1-1, with 9 bases lining up with TRBD1. The V and J ends lost 3 bases and 7 bases, in that order; junction bases with no gene match: 6. Germline CDR1 reads MDHEN; CDR2 reads SYDVKM. This CDR3 is built from 14 residues.